The TCR beta chain described here comes from a study of immune evolution from preneoplasia to lung adenocarcinoma. This CDR3 contains 14 residues. Per germline, CDR1 SEHNR and CDR2 FQNEAQ (reference sequence). V gave up 3 bases and J gave up 14 bases, with 22 bases separating them. This table comes from immunoSEQ multiplex PCR, and its TCRdb copy is limited to in-frame clones, with some not included. Found here are thousands of clones, roughly 82% of them singletons; the top ten hold 2.5% to 3%. This clone was counted a single time. The sample comprised FFPE minimally invasive lung adenocarcinoma tissue. The gene calls are TRBV7-9 and TRBJ1-1, with a weak D call TRBD1 (6 bases). The receptor comes from a person aged 65-85 years with lung adenocarcinoma. CDR3 coding DNA: TGTGCCAGCAGCTTGGGCCACGTGGACAGAAATGTCTTCTTT. It encodes CASSLGHVDRNVFF.